This T cell receptor (beta chain) was captured in a study of T-cell memory formation after mild COVID-19. The study, taken as a whole, reports: Mostly located in CM and EM were contracting CD4+ clones, with contracting CD8+ clones located in EMRA.

Via MiXCR, TCRdb re-called the 5' RACE reads, giving one row per CDR3 protein. Here the sample spans 200,000 to 300,000 distinct CDR3 sequences, around 17% being singletons. As regards this clonotype: Antigen: not known.

Source material: PBMCs or a T cell subset sorted from them (not recorded which). This receptor was obtained from a man aged 18 to 29 who had mild COVID-19 (a few samples of this study predate the infection). Cell type and time point are not known.

CDR3 DNA: TGTGCCAGCAGCTCTCCCCCAGCGACCCGCTATGGCTACACCTTC. It yields the protein CASSSPPATRYGYTF. The chain is built from TRBV7-9 and TRBJ1-2; D is unclear. CDR1 is SEHNR and CDR2 is FQNEAQ in the germline V gene (reference sequence). This CDR3 has 15 amino acids. Trimming left V 4 bases short and J 4 bases short, with 16 bases between.